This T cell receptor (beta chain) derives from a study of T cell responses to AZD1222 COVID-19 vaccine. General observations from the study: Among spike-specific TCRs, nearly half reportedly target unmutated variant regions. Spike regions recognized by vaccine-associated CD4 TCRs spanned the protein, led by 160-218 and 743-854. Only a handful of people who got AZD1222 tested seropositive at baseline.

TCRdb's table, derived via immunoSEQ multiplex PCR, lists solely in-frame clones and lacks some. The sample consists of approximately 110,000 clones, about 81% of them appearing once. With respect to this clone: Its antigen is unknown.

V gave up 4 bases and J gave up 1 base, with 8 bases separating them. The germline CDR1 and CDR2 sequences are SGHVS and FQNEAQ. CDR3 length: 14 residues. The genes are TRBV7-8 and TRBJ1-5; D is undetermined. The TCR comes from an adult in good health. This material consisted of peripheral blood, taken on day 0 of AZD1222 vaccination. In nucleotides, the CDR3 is TGTGCCAGCAGCTCCGTCGGAAGCAATCAGCCCCAGCATTTT. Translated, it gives CASSSVGSNQPQHF.